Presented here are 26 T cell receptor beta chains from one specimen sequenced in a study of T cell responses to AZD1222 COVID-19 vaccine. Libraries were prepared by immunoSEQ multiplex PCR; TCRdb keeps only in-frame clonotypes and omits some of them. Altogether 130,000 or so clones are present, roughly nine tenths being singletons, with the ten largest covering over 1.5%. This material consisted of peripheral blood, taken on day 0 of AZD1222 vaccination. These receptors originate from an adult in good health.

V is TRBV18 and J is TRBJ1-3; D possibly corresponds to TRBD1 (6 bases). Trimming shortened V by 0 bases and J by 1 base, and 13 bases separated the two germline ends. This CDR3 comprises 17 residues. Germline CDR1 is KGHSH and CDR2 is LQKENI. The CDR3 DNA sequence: TGTGCCAGCTCACCACCTAAGACAGGATTGTCTGGAAACACCATATATTTT. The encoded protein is CASSPPKTGLSGNTIYF.

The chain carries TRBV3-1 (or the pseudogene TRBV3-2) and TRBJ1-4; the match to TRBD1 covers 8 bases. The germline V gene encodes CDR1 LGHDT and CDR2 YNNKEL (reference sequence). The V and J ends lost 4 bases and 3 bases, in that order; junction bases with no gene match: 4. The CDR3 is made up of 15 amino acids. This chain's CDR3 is CASSPRTGPNEKLFF. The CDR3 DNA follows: TGTGCCAGCAGCCCTAGGACAGGGCCTAATGAAAAACTGTTTTTT.

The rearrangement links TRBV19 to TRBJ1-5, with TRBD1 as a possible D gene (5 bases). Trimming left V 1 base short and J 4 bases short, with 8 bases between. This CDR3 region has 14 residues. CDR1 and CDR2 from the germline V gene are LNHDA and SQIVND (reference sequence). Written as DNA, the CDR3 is TGTGCCAGTAGTATAGCGGGGGGGAATCAGCCCCAGCATTTT. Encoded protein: CASSIAGGNQPQHF. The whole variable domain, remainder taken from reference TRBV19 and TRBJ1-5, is DGGITQSPKYLFRKEGQNVTLSCEQNLNHDAMYWYRQDPGQGLRLIYYSQIVNDFQKGDIAEGYSVSREKKESFPLTVTSAQKNPTAFYLCASSIAGGNQPQHFGDGTRLSIL.

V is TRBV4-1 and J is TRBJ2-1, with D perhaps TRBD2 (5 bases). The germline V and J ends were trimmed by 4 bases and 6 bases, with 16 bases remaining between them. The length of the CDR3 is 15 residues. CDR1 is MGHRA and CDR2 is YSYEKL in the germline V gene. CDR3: CASSPGMRVANEQFF. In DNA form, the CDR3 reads TGCGCCAGCAGCCCCGGGATGAGGGTTGCCAATGAGCAGTTCTTC.

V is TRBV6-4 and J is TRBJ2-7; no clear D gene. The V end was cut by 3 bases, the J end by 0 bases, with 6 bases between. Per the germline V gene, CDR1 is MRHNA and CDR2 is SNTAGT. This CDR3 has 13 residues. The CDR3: CASSESHSYEQYF. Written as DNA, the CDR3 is TGTGCCAGCAGTGAAAGCCACTCCTACGAGCAGTACTTC.

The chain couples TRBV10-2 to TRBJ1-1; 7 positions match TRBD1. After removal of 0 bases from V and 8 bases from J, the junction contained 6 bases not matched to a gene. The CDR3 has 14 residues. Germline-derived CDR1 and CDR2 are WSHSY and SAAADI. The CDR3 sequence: CASSESNGGQEAFF. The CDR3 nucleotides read TGCGCCAGCAGTGAGTCGAATGGGGGACAGGAAGCTTTCTTT.

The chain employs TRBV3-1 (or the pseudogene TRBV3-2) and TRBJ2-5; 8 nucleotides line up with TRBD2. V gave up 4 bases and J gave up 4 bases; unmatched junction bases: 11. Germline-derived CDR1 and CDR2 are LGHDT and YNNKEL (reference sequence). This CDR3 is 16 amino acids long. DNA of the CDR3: TGTGCCAGCAGCCCCAATACCCGTAGCGGGGCAGAGACCCAGTACTTC. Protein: CASSPNTRSGAETQYF.

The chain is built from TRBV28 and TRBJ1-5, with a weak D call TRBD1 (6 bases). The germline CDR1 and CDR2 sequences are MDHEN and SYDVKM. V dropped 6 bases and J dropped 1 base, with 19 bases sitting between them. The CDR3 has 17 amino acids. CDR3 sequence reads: CASRNSGTQRSNQPQHF. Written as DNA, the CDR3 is TGTGCCAGCAGGAACTCCGGGACACAACGCAGCAATCAGCCCCAGCATTTT.

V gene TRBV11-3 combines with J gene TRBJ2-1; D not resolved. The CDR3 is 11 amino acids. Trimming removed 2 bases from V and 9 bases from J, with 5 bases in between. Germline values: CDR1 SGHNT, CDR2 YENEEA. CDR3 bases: TGTGCCAGCAGCTTACGGGCTGAGCAGTTCTTC. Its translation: CASSLRAEQFF. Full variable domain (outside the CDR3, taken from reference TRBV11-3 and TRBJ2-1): EAGVVQSPRYKIIEKKQPVAFWCNPISGHNTLYWYLQNLGQGPELLIRYENEEAVDDSQLPKDRFSAERLKGVDSTLKIQPAELGDSAVYLCASSLRAEQFFGPGTRLTVL.

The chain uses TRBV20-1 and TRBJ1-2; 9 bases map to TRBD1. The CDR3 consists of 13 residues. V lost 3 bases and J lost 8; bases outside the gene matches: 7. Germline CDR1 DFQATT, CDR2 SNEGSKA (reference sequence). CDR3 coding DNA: TGCAGTGCTAGTCTACAGGGGGCTAGAGGCTACACCTTC. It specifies CSASLQGARGYTF.

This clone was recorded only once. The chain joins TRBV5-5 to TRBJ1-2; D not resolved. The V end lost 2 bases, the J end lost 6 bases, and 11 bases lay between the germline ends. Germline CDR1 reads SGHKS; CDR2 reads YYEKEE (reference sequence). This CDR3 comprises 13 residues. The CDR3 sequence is CASSLRELHGYTF. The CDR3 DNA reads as TGTGCCAGCAGCTTAAGGGAGCTCCATGGCTACACCTTC.

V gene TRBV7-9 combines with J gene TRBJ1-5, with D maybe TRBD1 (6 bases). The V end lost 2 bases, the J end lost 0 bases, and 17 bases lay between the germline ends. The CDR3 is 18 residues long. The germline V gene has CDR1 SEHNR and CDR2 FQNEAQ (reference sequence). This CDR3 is CASSLQGTIPTSNQPQHF. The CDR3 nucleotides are TGTGCCAGCAGCTTACAGGGGACGATACCTACTAGCAATCAGCCCCAGCATTTT. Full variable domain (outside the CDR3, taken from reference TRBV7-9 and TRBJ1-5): DTGVSQNPRHKITKRGQNVTFRCDPISEHNRLYWYRQTLGQGPEFLTYFQNEAQLEKSRLLSDRFSAERPKGSFSTLEIQRTEQGDSAMYLCASSLQGTIPTSNQPQHFGDGTRLSIL.

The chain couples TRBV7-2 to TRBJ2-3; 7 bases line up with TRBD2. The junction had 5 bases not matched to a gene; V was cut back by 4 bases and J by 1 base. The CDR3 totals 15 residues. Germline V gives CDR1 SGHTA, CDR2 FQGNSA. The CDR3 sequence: CASSWGGGGTDTQYF. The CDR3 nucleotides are TGTGCCAGCAGCTGGGGGGGAGGTGGCACAGATACGCAGTATTTT.

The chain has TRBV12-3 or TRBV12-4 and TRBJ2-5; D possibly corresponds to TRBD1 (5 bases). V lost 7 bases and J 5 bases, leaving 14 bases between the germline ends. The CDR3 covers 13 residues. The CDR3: CASTYVGLETQYF. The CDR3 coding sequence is TGTGCCAGCACCTACGTGGGGCTGGAGACCCAGTACTTC.

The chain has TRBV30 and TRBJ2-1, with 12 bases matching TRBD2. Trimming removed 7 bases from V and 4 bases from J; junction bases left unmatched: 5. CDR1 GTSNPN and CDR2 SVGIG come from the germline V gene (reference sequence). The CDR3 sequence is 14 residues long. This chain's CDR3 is CAYLAGGGYNEQFF. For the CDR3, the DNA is TGTGCCTACCTAGCGGGAGGGGGATACAATGAGCAGTTCTTC. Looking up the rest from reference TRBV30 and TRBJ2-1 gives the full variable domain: SQTIHQWPATLVQPVGSPLSLECTVEGTSNPNLYWYRQAAGRGLQLLFYSVGIGQISSEVPQNLSASRPQDRQFILSSKKLLLSDSGFYLCAYLAGGGYNEQFFGPGTRLTVL.

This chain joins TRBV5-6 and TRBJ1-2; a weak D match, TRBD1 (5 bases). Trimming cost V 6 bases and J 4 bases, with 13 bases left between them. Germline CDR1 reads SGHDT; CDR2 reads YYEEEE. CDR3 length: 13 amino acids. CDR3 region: CASNLGGSYGYTF. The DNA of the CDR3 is TGTGCCAGCAATCTCGGGGGGTCCTATGGCTACACCTTC.

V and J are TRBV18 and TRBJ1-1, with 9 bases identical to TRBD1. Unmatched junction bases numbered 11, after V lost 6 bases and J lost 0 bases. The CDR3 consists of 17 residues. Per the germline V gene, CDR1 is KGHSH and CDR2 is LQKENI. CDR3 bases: TGTGCCAGCTCCTTGGACGGGACAGGGACCATGAACACTGAAGCTTTCTTT. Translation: CASSLDGTGTMNTEAFF.

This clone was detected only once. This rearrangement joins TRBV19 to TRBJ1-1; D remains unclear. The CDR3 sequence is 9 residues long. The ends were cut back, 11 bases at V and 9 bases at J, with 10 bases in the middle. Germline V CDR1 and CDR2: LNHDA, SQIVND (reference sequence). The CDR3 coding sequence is TGTGCCCGCAAGGGCCAAGCTTTCTTT. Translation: CARKGQAFF.

Written as DNA, the CDR3 is TGTGCCAGCAGCTTAACGCAACAGCGGGATTCCAATGAGCAGTTCTTC. Amino acids: CASSLTQQRDSNEQFF. This sequence joins TRBV11-3 and TRBJ2-1; 7 nucleotides line up with TRBD2. The CDR3 is 16 residues long. The germline CDR1 and CDR2 sequences are SGHNT and YENEEA. The junction had 10 bases not matched to a gene; V was cut back by 2 bases and J by 6 bases.

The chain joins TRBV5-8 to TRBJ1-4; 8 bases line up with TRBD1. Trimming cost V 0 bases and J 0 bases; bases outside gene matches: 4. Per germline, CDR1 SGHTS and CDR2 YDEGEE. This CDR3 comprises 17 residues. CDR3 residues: CASSLGRTGTTNEKLFF. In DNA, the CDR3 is TGTGCCAGCAGCTTGGGGAGGACAGGGACAACTAATGAAAAACTGTTTTTT.

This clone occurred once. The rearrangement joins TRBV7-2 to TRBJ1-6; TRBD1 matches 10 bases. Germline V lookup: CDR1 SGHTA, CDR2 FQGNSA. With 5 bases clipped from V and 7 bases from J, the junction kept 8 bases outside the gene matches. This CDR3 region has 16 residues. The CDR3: CASSQSAGQGNSPLHF. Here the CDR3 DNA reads TGTGCCAGCAGCCAGTCGGCGGGACAGGGGAATTCACCCCTCCACTTT.

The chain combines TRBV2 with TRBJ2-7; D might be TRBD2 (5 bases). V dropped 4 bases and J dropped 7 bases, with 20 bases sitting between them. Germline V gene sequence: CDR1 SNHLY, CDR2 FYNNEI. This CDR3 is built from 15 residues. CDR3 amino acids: CASSGPSPGLGEQYV. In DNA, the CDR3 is TGTGCCAGCAGTGGTCCTAGCCCCGGGTTGGGGGAGCAGTACGTC.

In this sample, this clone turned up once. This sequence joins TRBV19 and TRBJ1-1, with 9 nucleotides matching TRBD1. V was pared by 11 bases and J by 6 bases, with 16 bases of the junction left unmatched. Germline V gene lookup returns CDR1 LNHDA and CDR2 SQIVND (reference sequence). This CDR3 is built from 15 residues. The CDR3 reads CASWDRAYGGAEAFF. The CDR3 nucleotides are TGTGCCTCTTGGGACAGGGCTTATGGAGGGGCTGAAGCTTTCTTT.

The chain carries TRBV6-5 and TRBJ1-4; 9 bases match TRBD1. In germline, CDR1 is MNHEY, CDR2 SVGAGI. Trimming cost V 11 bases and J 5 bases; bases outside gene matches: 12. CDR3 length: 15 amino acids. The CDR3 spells CAVRPAGTGNEKLFF. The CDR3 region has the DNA TGTGCCGTCCGCCCCGCCGGGACAGGGAATGAAAAACTGTTTTTT.

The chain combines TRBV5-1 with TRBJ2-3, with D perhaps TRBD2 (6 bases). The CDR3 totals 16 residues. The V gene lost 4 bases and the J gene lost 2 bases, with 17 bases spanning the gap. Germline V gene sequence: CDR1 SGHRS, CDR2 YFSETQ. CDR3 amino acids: CASSIYRDSYTDTQYF. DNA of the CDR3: TGCGCCAGCAGCATATACCGGGACTCGTACACAGATACGCAGTATTTT.

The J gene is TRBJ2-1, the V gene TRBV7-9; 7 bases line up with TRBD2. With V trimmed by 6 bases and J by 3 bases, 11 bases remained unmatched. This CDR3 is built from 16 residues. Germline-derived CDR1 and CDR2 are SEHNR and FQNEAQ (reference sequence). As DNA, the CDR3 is TGTGCCAGCAGTTCAAAGCGGGAAGTGCTCTACAATGAGCAGTTCTTC. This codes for CASSSKREVLYNEQFF. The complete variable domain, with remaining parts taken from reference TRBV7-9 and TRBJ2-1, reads DTGVSQNPRHKITKRGQNVTFRCDPISEHNRLYWYRQTLGQGPEFLTYFQNEAQLEKSRLLSDRFSAERPKGSFSTLEIQRTEQGDSAMYLCASSSKREVLYNEQFFGPGTRLTVL.